This T cell receptor beta chain was sequenced in a study of shared clonotypes between healthy human individuals. Across the whole study: Researchers assigned three CD4 naive, three CD4 memory, two CD8 naive and one CD8 memory plate to each donor.

Using immunoSEQ multiplex PCR, the repertoire was profiled, and TCRdb retains in-frame clones only, with some absent. The sample includes about 380,000 clones, just over 95% of them seen just once. This CDR3 comprises 13 residues. V was pared by 2 bases and J by 3 bases, with 0 bases of the junction left unmatched. The germline CDR1 and CDR2 sequences are LNHNV and YYDKDF (reference sequence). Specimen: memory CD8+ T cells sorted from blood. Subset given: CD45RO+ cells pooled with CCR7-negative TemRA cells. This clonotype was sampled from a man aged 25 to 40 in good health. This chain connects TRBV15 to TRBJ2-7, with 8 positions matching TRBD2. CDR3 amino acids: CATSRSGSYEQYF. DNA for the CDR3: TGTGCCACCAGCAGAAGCGGGAGCTACGAGCAGTACTTC.